This is a list of T cell receptor beta chains from one sample in a study of PD-1 blockade in classical Hodgkin lymphoma. Method: immunoSEQ multiplex PCR; TCRdb's copy keeps in-frame clones and lacks some. The sample records about 110,000 clones, 70% to 90% being singletons. This material consisted of peripheral blood mononuclear cells (PBMCs), taken before the second cycle of nivolumab. The source is a human donor with classical Hodgkin lymphoma. Each CDR3 is given with its conserved first and last residue. D genes are given only for firm matches. Some rows have no size entry. The others give once, few or many, or a class for an expanded clone.

J: TRBJ2-3
size: -
D: TRBD2
V: TRBV5-1
CDR3: CASSPGGGGGTDTQYF
DNA: TGCGCCAGCAGCCCGGGGGGAGGCGGGGGCACAGATACGCAGTATTTT

J: TRBJ2-7
size: -
D: TRBD2
V: TRBV7-2
CDR3: CASSFGLAGGSEQYF
DNA: TGTGCCAGCAGTTTCGGACTAGCGGGAGGTTCCGAGCAGTACTTC

J: TRBJ2-7
size: -
D: TRBD2
V: TRBV7-2
CDR3: CASNEREEISYEQYF
DNA: TGTGCCAGCAATGAGCGGGAAGAGATCTCCTACGAGCAGTACTTC

J: TRBJ2-1
size: -
D: -
V: TRBV11-1
CDR3: CASSLVETRRNEQFF
DNA: TGTGCCAGCAGCTTAGTTGAAACACGAAGAAATGAGCAGTTCTTC

J: TRBJ1-2
size: -
D: TRBD1
V: TRBV6-6
CDR3: CASKRTGYGYTF
DNA: TGTGCCAGCAAACGGACAGGGTATGGCTACACCTTC

J: TRBJ2-3
size: -
D: -
V: TRBV7-2
CDR3: CASSSYRATHTDTQYF
DNA: TGTGCCAGCAGCTCTTACAGGGCGACGCACACAGATACGCAGTATTTT

J: TRBJ1-2
size: once
D: -
V: TRBV7-2
CDR3: CASSADSRSDGYTF
DNA: TGTGCCAGCAGTGCCGACAGCCGGAGTGATGGCTACACCTTC

J: TRBJ1-1
size: -
D: -
V: TRBV6-5
CDR3: CASSRVGGTEAFF
DNA: TGTGCCAGCAGTCGCGTAGGGGGGACTGAAGCTTTCTTT

J: TRBJ1-2
size: -
D: -
V: TRBV27
CDR3: CASSPSPDSSYGYTF
DNA: TGTGCCAGCAGTCCATCCCCGGACTCATCTTATGGCTACACCTTC

J: TRBJ2-1
size: -
D: -
V: TRBV27
CDR3: CASSLRDPGLSLYNEQFF
DNA: TGTGCCAGCAGTTTACGGGATCCGGGACTTTCTCTATACAATGAGCAGTTCTTC

J: TRBJ2-2
size: -
D: -
V: TRBV5-5
CDR3: CASSLRGSGELFF
DNA: TGTGCCAGCAGCTTGCGGGGATCCGGGGAGCTGTTTTTT

J: TRBJ2-7
size: -
D: -
V: TRBV18
CDR3: CASSSHVTWVYEQYF
DNA: TGTGCCAGCTCATCACATGTGACGTGGGTCTACGAGCAGTACTTC

J: TRBJ1-1
size: -
D: -
V: TRBV5-4
CDR3: CASSLGEGNTEAFF
DNA: TGTGCCAGCAGCTTGGGGGAGGGGAACACTGAAGCTTTCTTT

J: TRBJ2-5
size: -
D: -
V: TRBV5-6
CDR3: CASSLAGRETQYF
DNA: TGTGCCAGCAGCTTGGCAGGCAGGGAGACCCAGTACTTC

J: TRBJ2-1
size: -
D: -
V: TRBV4-3
CDR3: CASSPSTGAFHDEQFF
DNA: TGCGCCAGCAGCCCTTCTACGGGAGCCTTCCATGATGAGCAGTTCTTC